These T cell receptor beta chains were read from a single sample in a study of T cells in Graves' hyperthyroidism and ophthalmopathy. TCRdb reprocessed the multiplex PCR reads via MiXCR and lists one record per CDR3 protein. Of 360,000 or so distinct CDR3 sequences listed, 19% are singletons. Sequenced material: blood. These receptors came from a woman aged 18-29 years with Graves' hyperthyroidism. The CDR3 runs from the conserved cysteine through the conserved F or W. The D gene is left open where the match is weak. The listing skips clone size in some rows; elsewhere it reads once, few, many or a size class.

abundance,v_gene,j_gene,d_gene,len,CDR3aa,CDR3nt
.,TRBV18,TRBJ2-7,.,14,CASSSQSGIYEQYF,TGTGCCAGCTCTTCACAATCCGGGATCTACGAGCAGTACTTC
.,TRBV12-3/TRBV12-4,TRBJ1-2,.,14,CASRQGVSREGYTF,TGTGCCAGCAGACAAGGGGTCTCTCGGGAGGGCTACACCTTC
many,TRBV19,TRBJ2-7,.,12,CASSIRGDEQYF,TGTGCCAGTAGTATCAGGGGGGACGAGCAGTACTTC
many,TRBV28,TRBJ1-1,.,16,CASSSAGRGGRLHAFF,TGTGCCAGCAGTTCTGCCGGCCGAGGGGGACGTCTCCACGCTTTCTTT
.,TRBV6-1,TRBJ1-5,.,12,CASGSVDQPQHF,TGTGCCAGCGGGTCCGTCGATCAGCCCCAGCATTTT
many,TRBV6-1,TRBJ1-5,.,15,CASSDSRDSNQPQHF,TGTGCCAGCAGCGACAGCCGAGATAGCAATCAGCCCCAGCATTTT
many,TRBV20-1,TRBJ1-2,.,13,CSADQHINYGYTF,TGCAGTGCGGACCAACATATAAACTATGGCTACACCTTC
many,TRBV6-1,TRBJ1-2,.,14,CASSEEGASYGYTF,TGTGCCAGCAGTGAAGAGGGCGCGAGCTATGGCTACACCTTC
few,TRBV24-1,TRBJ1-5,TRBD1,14,CATSPQGANQPQHF,TGTGCCACCAGTCCACAGGGGGCTAATCAGCCCCAGCATTTT
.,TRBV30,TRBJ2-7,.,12,CAWSPGPYEQYF,TGTGCCTGGAGTCCGGGTCCCTACGAGCAGTACTTC
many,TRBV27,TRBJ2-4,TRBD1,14,CASSPTGDWNIQYF,TGTGCCAGCAGTCCAACAGGGGATTGGAACATTCAGTACTTC
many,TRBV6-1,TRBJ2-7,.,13,CASSEGQVYEQYF,TGTGCCAGCAGTGAAGGGCAGGTCTACGAGCAGTACTTC
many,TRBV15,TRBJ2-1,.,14,CATSSKGTYNEQFF,TGTGCCACCAGCAGTAAAGGCACCTACAATGAGCAGTTCTTC
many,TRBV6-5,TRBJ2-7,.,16,CASSYPIAKGLYERYF,TGTGCCAGCAGTTACCCGATTGCCAAGGGGCTTTACGAGCGGTACTTC
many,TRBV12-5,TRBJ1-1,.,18,CASGLVLGIEQGNTEAFF,TGTGCTAGTGGTTTGGTACTAGGAATTGAACAGGGGAACACTGAAGCTTTCTTT
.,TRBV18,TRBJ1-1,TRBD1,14,CASSPGQGSAEAFF,TGTGCCAGCTCACCCGGACAGGGTAGCGCTGAAGCTTTCTTT
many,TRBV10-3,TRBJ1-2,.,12,CAITGSGYGYTF,TGTGCCATCACCGGGAGCGGCTATGGCTACACCTTC
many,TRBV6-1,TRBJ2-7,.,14,CASSEGTRSYEQYF,TGTGCCAGCAGTGAAGGGACTCGATCCTACGAGCAGTACTTC
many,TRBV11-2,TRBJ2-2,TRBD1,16,CASSFNDRVSTGELFF,TGTGCCAGCAGCTTTAATGACAGGGTCAGCACCGGGGAGCTGTTTTTT
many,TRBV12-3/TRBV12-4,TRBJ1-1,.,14,CASSSDGANTEAFF,TGTGCCAGCAGTTCGGACGGCGCGAACACTGAAGCTTTCTTT
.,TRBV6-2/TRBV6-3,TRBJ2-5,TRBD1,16,CASSLRQGTAQETQYF,TGTGCCAGCAGTCTCCGACAGGGAACCGCCCAAGAGACCCAGTACTTC
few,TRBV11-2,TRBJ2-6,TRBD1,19,CASSLGPGQGGPGANVLSF,TGTGCCAGTAGCCTGGGCCCCGGACAGGGCGGACCTGGGGCCAACGTCCTGAGTTTC
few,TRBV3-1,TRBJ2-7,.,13,CASSLGGLVEQYF,TGTGCCAGCAGCCTGGGCGGTCTGGTGGAGCAGTACTTC
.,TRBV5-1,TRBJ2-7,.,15,CASSLLAGPEYEQYF,TGCGCCAGCAGCTTGCTCGCGGGCCCCGAATACGAGCAGTACTTC
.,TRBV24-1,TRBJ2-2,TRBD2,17,CATSDLQTSGNTGELFF,TGTGCCACCAGTGATTTGCAAACTAGCGGGAACACCGGGGAGCTGTTTTTT
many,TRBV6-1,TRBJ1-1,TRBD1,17,CASSGIGTDFMNTEAFF,TGTGCCAGCAGTGGAATCGGGACAGACTTCATGAACACTGAAGCTTTCTTT
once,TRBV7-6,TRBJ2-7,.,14,CASSPRGLWVEQYF,TGTGCCAGCAGCCCTAGGGGACTGTGGGTCGAGCAGTACTTC
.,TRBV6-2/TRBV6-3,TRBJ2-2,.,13,CASSSTETGELFF,TGTGCCAGCAGTTCGACAGAGACCGGGGAGCTGTTTTTT
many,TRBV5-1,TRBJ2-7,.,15,CASSLALDRAGEQYF,TGCGCCAGCAGCTTGGCCTTAGACAGGGCGGGAGAGCAGTACTTC
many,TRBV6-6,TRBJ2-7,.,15,CATRSEEAGGYEQYF,TGTGCCACCCGCTCCGAAGAGGCAGGAGGGTACGAGCAGTACTTC
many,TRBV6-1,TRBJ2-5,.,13,CASSEGAEETQYF,TGTGCCAGCAGTGAAGGGGCAGAAGAGACCCAGTACTTC
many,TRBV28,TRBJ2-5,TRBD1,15,CASSIGGQLQETQYF,TGTGCCAGCAGTATTGGGGGACAGCTACAAGAGACCCAGTACTTC
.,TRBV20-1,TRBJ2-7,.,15,CSARPSRGTTYEQYF,TGCAGTGCTAGACCGTCGAGGGGGACCACCTACGAGCAGTACTTC
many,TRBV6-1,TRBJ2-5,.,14,CASSATGFQETQYF,TGTGCCAGCAGCGCTACAGGCTTCCAAGAGACCCAGTACTTC
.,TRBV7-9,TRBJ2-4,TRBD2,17,CASSHWRGDGAKNIQYF,TGTGCCAGCAGCCACTGGCGGGGGGATGGAGCCAAAAACATTCAGTACTTC
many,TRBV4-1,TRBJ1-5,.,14,CASSPHGVTEPQHF,TGCGCCAGCAGCCCTCATGGGGTCACTGAGCCCCAGCATTTT
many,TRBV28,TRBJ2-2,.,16,CASSRGAGTGTGELFF,TGTGCCAGCAGCCGGGGGGCCGGGACTGGGACCGGGGAGCTGTTTTTT
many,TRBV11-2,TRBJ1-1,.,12,CASSLEFRKAFF,TGTGCCAGCAGCTTAGAGTTCAGAAAAGCTTTCTTT
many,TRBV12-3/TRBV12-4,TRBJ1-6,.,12,CASSPGRSPLHF,TGTGCCAGCAGTCCAGGGAGGTCACCCCTCCACTTT
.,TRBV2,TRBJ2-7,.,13,CASGRRITYDQYF,TGTGCCAGCGGCCGACGGATAACCTACGATCAGTACTTC
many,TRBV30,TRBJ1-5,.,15,CAWSVGAGLNQPQHF,TGTGCCTGGAGTGTAGGGGCAGGGCTTAATCAGCCCCAGCATTTT
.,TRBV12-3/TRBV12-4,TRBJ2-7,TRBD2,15,CASSSSGATIYEQYF,TGTGCCAGCAGTTCTAGCGGGGCGACTATTTACGAGCAGTACTTC